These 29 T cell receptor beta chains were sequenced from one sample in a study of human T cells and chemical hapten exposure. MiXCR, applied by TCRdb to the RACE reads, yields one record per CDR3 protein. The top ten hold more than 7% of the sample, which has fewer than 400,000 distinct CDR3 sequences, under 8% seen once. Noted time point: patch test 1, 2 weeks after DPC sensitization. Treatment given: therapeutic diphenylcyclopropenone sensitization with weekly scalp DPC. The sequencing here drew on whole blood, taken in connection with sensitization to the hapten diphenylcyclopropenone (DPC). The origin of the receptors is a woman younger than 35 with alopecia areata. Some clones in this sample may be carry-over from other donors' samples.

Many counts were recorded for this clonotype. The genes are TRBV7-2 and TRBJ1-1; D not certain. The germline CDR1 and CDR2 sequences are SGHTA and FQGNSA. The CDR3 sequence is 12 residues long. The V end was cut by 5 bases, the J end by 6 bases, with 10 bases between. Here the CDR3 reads CASSSNSAEAFF. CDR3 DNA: TGTGCCAGCAGCAGCAACAGCGCTGAAGCTTTCTTT.

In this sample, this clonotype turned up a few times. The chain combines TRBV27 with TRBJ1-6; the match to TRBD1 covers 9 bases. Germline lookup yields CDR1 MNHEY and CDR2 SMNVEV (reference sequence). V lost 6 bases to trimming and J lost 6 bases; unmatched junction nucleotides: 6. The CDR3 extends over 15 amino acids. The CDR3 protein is CASRYRGRLNSPLHF. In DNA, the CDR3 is TGTGCCAGCAGATACAGGGGGCGCCTTAATTCACCCCTCCACTTT.

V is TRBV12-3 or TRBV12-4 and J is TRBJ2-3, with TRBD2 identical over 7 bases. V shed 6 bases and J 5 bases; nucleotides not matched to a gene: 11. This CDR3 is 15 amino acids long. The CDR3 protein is CASRSDGGSGDTQYF. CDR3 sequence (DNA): TGTGCCAGCAGGTCGGACGGGGGGTCGGGAGATACGCAGTATTTT.

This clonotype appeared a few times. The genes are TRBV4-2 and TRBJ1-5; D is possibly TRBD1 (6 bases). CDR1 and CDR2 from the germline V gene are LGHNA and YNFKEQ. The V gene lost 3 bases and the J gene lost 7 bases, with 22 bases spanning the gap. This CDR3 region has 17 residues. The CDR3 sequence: CASSQMGELGGGQPQHF. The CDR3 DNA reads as TGTGCCAGCAGCCAGATGGGGGAATTGGGGGGCGGACAGCCCCAGCATTTT.

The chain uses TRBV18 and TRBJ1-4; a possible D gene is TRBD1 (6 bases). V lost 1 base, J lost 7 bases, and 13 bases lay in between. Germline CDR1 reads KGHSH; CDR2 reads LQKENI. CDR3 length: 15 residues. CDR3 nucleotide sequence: TGTGCCAGCTCACCACTGACAGGCGTCTCTGAAAAACTGTTTTTT. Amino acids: CASSPLTGVSEKLFF.

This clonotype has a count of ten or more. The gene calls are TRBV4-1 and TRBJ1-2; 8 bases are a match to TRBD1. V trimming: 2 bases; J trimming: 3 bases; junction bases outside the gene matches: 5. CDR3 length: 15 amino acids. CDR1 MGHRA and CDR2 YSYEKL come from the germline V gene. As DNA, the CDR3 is TGCGCCAGCAGCCAAAGACAGGGGACCGACTATGGCTACACCTTC. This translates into CASSQRQGTDYGYTF.

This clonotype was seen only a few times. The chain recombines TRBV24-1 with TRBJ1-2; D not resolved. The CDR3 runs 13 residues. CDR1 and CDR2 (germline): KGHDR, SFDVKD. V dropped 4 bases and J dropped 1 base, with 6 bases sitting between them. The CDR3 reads CATSEDVNYGYTF. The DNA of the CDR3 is TGTGCCACCAGTGAGGACGTTAACTATGGCTACACCTTC.

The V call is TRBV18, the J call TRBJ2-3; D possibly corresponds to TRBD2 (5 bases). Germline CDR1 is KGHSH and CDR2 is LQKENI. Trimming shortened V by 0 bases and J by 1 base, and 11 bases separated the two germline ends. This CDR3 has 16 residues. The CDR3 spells CASSPPAGPRTDTQYF. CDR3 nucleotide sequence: TGTGCCAGCTCACCACCGGCGGGCCCCCGCACAGATACGCAGTATTTT.

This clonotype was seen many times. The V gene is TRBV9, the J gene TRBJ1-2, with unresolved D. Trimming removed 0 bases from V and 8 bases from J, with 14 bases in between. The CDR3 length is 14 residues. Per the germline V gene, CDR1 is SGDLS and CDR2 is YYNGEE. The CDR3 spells CASSVAGVSLGYTF. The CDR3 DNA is TGTGCCAGCAGCGTAGCTGGAGTCAGCTTGGGCTACACCTTC.

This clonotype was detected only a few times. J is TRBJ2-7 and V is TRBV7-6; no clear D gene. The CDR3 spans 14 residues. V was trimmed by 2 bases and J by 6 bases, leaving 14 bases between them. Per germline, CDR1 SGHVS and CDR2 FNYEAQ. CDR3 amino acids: CASSLFDPESEQYF. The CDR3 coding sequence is TGTGCCAGCAGCTTATTTGATCCAGAAAGCGAGCAGTACTTC.

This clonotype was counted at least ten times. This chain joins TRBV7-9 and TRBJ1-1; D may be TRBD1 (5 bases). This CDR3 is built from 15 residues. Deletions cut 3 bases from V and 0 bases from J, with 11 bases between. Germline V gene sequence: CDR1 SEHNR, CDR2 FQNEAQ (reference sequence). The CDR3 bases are TGTGCCAGCAGCTTGGGGTCAGGGATGAACACTGAAGCTTTCTTT. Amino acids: CASSLGSGMNTEAFF.

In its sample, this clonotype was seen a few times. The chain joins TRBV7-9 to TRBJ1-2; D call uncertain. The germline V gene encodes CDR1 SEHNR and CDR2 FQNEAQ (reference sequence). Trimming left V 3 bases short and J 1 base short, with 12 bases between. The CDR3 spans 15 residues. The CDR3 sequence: CASSFPEANNYGYTF. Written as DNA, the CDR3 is TGTGCCAGCAGCTTCCCCGAAGCAAATAACTATGGCTACACCTTC. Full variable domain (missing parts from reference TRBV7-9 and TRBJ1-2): DTGVSQNPRHKITKRGQNVTFRCDPISEHNRLYWYRQTLGQGPEFLTYFQNEAQLEKSRLLSDRFSAERPKGSFSTLEIQRTEQGDSAMYLCASSFPEANNYGYTFGSGTRLTVV.

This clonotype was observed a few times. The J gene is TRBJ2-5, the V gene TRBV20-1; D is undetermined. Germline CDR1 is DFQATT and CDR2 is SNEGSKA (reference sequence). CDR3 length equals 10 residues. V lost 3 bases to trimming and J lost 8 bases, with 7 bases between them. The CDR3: CSASFVTQYF. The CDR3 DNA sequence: TGCAGTGCTAGTTTCGTTACCCAGTACTTC.

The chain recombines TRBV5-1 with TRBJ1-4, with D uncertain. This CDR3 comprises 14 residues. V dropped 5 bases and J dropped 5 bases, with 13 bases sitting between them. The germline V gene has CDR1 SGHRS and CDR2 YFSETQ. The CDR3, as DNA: TGCGCCAGCAGTACGACGGCTCGAAATGAAAAACTGTTTTTT. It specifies CASSTTARNEKLFF.

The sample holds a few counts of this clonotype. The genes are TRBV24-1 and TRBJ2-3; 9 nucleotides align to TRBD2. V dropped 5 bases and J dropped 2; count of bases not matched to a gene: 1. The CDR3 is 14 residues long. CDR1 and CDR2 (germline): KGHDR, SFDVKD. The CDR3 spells CATSGLADTDTQYF. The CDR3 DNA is TGTGCCACCAGTGGACTAGCGGACACAGATACGCAGTATTTT.

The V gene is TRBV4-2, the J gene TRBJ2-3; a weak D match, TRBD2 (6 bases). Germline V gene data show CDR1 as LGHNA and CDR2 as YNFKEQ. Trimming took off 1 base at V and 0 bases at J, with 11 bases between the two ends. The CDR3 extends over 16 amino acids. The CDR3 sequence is CASSQGGDSSTDTQYF. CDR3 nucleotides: TGTGCCAGCAGCCAAGGCGGGGACTCAAGCACAGATACGCAGTATTTT.

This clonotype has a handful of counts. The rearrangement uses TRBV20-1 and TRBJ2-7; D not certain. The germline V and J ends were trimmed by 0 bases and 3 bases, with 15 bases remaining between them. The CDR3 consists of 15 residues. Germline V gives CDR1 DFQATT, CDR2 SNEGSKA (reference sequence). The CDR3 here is CSARDGRSNYYEQYF. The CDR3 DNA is TGCAGTGCTAGAGATGGGCGCTCTAACTACTACGAGCAGTACTTC.

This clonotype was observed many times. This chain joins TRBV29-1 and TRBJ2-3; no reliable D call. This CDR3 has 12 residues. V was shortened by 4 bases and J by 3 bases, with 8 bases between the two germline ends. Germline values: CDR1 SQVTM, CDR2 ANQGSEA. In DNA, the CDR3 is TGCAGCGTTGGTGACCCTACAGATACGCAGTATTTT. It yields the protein CSVGDPTDTQYF.

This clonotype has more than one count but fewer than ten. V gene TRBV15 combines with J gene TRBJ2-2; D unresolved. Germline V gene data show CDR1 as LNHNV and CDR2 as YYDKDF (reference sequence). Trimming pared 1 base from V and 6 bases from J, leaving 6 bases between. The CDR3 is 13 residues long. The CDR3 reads CATSRGIPGELFF. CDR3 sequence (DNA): TGTGCCACCAGCAGAGGGATCCCCGGGGAGCTGTTTTTT.

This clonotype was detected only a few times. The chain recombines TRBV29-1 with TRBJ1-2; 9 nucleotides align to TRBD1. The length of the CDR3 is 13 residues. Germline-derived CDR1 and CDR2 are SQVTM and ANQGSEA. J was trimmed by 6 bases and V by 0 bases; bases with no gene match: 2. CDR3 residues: CSVEERTGDGYTF. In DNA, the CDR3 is TGCAGCGTTGAAGAGCGGACAGGGGATGGCTACACCTTC.

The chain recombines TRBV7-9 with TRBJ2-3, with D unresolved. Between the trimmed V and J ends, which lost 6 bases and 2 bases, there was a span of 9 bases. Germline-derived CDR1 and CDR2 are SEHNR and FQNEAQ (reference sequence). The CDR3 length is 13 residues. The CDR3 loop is CASSTSHTDTQYF. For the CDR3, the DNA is TGTGCCAGCAGTACCTCTCACACAGATACGCAGTATTTT.

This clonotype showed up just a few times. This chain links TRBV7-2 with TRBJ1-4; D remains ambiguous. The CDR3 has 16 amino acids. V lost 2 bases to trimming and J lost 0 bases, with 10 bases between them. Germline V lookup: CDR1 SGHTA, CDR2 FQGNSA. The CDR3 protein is CASSLKKAATNEKLFF. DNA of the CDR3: TGTGCCAGCAGCTTAAAGAAGGCTGCAACTAATGAAAAACTGTTTTTT. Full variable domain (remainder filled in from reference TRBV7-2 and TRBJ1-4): GAGVSQSPSNKVTEKGKDVELRCDPISGHTALYWYRQSLGQGLEFLIYFQGNSAPDKSGLPSDRFSAERTGGSVSTLTIQRTQQEDSAVYLCASSLKKAATNEKLFFGSGTQLSVL.

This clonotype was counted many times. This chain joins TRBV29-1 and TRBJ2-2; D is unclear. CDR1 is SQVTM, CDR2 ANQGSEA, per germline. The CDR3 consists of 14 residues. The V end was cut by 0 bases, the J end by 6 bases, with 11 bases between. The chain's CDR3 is CSVEDQLGAGELFF. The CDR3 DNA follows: TGCAGCGTTGAAGATCAGTTGGGTGCCGGGGAGCTGTTTTTT.

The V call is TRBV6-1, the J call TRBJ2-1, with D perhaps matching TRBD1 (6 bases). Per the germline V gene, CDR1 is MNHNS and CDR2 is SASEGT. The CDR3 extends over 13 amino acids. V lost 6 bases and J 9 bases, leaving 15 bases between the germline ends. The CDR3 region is CASRETGLSEQFF. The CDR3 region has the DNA TGTGCCAGCAGGGAAACAGGGTTAAGTGAGCAGTTCTTC.

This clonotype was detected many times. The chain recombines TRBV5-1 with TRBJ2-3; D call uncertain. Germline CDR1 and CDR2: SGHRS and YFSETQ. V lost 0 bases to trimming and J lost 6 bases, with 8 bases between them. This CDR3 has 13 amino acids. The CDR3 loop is CASSLDSRDTQYF. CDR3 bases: TGCGCCAGCAGCTTGGACTCCAGGGATACGCAGTATTTT.

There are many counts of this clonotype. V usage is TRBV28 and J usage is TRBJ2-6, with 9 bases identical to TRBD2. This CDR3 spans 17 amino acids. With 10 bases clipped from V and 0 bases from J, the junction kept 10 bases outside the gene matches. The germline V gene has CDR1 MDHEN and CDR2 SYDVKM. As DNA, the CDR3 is TGTGCCACGACGGTAGCGGGGGCCCTCTCTGGGGCCAACGTCCTGACTTTC. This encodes CATTVAGALSGANVLTF.

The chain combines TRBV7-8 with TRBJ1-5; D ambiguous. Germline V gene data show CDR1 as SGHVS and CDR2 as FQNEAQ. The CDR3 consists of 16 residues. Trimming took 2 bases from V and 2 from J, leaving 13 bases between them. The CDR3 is CASSLMRSEGNQPQHF. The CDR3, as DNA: TGTGCCAGCAGCTTAATGAGGTCGGAGGGCAATCAGCCCCAGCATTTT.

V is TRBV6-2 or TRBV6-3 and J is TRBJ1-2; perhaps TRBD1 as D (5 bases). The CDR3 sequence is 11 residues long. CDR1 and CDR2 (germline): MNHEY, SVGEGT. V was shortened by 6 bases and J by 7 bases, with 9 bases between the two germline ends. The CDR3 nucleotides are TGTGCCAGCAGCCGGGACGTTGGCTACACCTTC. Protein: CASSRDVGYTF.

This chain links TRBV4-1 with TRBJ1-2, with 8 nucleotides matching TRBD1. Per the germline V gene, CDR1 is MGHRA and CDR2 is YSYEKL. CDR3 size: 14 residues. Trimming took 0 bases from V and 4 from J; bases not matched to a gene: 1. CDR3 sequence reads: CASSQDRGLYGYTF. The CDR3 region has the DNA TGCGCCAGCAGCCAAGACAGGGGGCTCTATGGCTACACCTTC.